This T cell receptor beta chain came from a study of cytomegalovirus exposure and HLA in healthy donors. The study's findings and limits: In a later analysis, several top co-occurrence clusters appeared linked to parvovirus B19, influenza, CMV and Epstein-Barr virus.

CDR1 and CDR2 (germline): DFQATT, SNEGSKA (reference sequence). The CDR3 contains 11 residues. V lost 3 bases and J 7 bases, leaving 9 bases between the germline ends. Notes on this clone: The antigen is undetermined.

60 Vbeta and 13 Jbeta primers were used in PCR. Profiling relied on immunoSEQ multiplex PCR, and the TCRdb table lists in-frame clones only, not all of them. The sample has about 59,000 clones, over 70% seen once. Sequencing was carried out using PBMCs. V usage is TRBV20-1 and J usage is TRBJ1-2; D perhaps matches TRBD1 (6 bases). This sequence originates from a woman aged 40 to 49 in good health and CMV-seronegative. In nucleotides, the CDR3 is TGCAGTGCTAGCAGAGGGGGTGGCTACACCTTC. Its protein is CSASRGGGYTF.